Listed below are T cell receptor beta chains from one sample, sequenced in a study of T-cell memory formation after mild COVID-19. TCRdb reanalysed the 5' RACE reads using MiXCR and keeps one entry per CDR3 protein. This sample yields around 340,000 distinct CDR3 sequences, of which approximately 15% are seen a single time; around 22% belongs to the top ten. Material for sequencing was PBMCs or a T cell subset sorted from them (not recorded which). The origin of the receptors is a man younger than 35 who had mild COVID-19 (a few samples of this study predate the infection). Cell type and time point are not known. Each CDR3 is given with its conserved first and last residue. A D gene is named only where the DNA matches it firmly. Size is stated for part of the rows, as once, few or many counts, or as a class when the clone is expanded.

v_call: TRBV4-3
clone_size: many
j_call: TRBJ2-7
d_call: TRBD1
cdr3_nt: TGCGCCAGCAGCCCGAACCCGGGACAGGCCGGGGAGCAGTACTTC
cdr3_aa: CASSPNPGQAGEQYF

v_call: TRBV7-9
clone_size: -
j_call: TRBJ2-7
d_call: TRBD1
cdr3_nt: TGTGCCAGCAGCTTAGGGGACAGGGCTGGATACGAGCAGTACTTC
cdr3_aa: CASSLGDRAGYEQYF

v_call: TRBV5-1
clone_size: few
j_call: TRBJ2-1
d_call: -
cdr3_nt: TGCGCCAGCAGCTTGGCAACCAGGGGAAATGAGCAGTTCTTC
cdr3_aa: CASSLATRGNEQFF

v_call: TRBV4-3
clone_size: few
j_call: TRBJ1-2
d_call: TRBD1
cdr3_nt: TGCGCCAGCAGCCAAGATCGGGACAGGGCCTATGGCTACACCTTC
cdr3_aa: CASSQDRDRAYGYTF

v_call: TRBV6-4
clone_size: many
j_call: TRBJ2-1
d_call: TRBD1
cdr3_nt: TGTGCCAGCAGTCCCACAGGGGATTACAATGAGCAGTTCTTC
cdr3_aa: CASSPTGDYNEQFF

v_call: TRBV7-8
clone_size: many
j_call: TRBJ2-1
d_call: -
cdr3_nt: TGTGCCAGCAGCTTAGACAGGCCCACCTACAATGAGCAGTTCTTC
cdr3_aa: CASSLDRPTYNEQFF

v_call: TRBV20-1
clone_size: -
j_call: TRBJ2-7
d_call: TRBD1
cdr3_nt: TGCAGTGCTAGCAGGGACAGGGATATAAACGAGCAGTACTTC
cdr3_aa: CSASRDRDINEQYF

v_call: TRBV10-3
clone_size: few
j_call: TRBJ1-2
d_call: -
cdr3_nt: TGTGCCATCAGTGAAAGGGATGGCTACACCTTC
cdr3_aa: CAISERDGYTF

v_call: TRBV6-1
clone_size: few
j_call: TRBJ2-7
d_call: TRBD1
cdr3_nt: TGTGCCAGCAGCCCCAGGCTGGGACAGATCTACGAGCAGTACTTC
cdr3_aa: CASSPRLGQIYEQYF

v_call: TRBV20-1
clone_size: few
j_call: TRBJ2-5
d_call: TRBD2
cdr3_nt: TGCAGTGCCCCGGACCTAGCGGGGACCCGGGAGACCCAGTACTTC
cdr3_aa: CSAPDLAGTRETQYF

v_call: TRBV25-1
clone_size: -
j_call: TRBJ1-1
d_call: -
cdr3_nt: TGTGCCAGCACTCCGGAGGGCGGCACTGAAGCTTTCTTT
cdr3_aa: CASTPEGGTEAFF

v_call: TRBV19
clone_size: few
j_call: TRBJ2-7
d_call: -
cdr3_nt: TGTGCCAGTAGTATGGGTTACGAGCAGTACTTC
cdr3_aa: CASSMGYEQYF

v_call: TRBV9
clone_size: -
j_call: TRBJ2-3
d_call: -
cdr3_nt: TGTGCCAGCAGCGTAGTACACGGGAGAAGCACAGATACGCAGTATTTT
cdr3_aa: CASSVVHGRSTDTQYF

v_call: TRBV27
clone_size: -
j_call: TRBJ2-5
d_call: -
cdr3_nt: TGTGCCAGCAGTTCAACTACAGGGAGAGAGACCCAGTACTTC
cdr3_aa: CASSSTTGRETQYF

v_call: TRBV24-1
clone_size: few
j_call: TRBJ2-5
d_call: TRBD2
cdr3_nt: TGTGCCACCGCTTGGACTAGCGGGGGGGAAGAGACCCAGTACTTC
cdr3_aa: CATAWTSGGEETQYF

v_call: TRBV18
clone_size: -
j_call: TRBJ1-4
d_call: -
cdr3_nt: TGTGCCAGCTTCCGGTCCGGTAATGAAAAACTGTTTTTT
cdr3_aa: CASFRSGNEKLFF

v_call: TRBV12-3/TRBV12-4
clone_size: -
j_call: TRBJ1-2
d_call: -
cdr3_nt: TGTGCCAGCAGTCCCGGGGGACGGAGGTACACCTTC
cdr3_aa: CASSPGGRRYTF

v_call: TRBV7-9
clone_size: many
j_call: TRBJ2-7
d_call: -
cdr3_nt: TGTGCCAGCAGCTTATCAGGGGAGCAGTACTTC
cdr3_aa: CASSLSGEQYF

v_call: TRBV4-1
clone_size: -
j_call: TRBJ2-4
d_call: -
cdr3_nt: TGCGCCAGCAGCCGACTTGGCGGGGCCAAAAACATTCAGTACTTC
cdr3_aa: CASSRLGGAKNIQYF

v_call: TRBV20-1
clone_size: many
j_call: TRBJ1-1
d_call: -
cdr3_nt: TGCAGTGCTAGGTTTGGACAGAACACTGAAGCTTTCTTT
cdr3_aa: CSARFGQNTEAFF

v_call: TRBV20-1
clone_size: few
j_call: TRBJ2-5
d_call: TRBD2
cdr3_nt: TGCAGTGCTAGAGATGGTAGCGGGGATGAGACCCAGTACTTC
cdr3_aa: CSARDGSGDETQYF

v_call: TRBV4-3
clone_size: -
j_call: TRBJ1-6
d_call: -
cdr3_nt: TGCGCCAGCAGCCAAGATCCGGCAGACAATTCACCCCTCCACTTT
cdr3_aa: CASSQDPADNSPLHF

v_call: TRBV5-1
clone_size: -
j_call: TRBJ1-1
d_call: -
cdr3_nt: TGCGCCAGCAGCTCCCACGGGCGGAACACTGAAGCTTTCTTT
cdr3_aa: CASSSHGRNTEAFF

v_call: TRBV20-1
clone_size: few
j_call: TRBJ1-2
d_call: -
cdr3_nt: TGCAGTGCTAGAGATCCCAGCGGCTATGGCTACACCTTC
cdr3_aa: CSARDPSGYGYTF

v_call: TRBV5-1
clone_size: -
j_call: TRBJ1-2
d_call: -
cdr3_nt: TGCGCCAGCAGCTTGGCCGTGGCAGATGGCTACACCTTC
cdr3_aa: CASSLAVADGYTF